This T cell receptor (beta chain) is drawn from a study of blood T cell repertoires in COVID-19 (TCRdb year 2020). With respect to the entire study: Samples from collaborators originated in the United States, Italy and Spain and spanned both the acute and convalescent phases of COVID-19. The material from the prospective study consisted of cDNA or gDNA derived from T cells, B-cell-depleted T cells, or PBMCs. The dataset comprised deeply sampled blood TCRbeta repertoires from subjects exposed to, actively infected with, or recovered from COVID-19. The repertoires were released in a freely available public database meant as a resource for research on the immune response to SARS-CoV-2. Samples came from the ongoing ImmuneRACE study (first 160 participants) plus 1,254 subjects from 6 global collaborators. The sample metadata nearly always contained a de-identified subject ID, COVID-19 status, age in years and sex. Where HLA class I and class II types were available, the types were taken from metadata supplied by the sample provider, not from assay-based typing. What the research found in general, with its limitations: The amount of clinical and demographic metadata varied by source and participant and was provided uncurated.

As concerns this clone: Its antigen is not yet known. Within one base of it there is no much larger clone, and no base qualities were kept.

V trim: 1 base; J trim: 2 bases; unmatched bases: 5. Counted from cysteine to phenylalanine, this CDR3 has 17 amino acids. Just CDR3 DNA is preserved here, 51 bases in frame from base 1. The germline V gene sets CDR1 to SGHTA and CDR2 to FQGNSA. Each collaborating institution followed its own protocols to collect whole blood in K2EDTA tubes. For TCRbeta analysis, collaborators shipped samples as frozen whole blood, isolated PBMCs, or DNA extracted from either of those sample types. TCRbeta CDR3 regions were amplified from genomic DNA by means of the immunoSEQ Assay, a bias-controlled multiplex PCR. Concerning the study's data processing: The number of nucleated cells in each sample was estimated from the amplification of reference gene primers within the assay. To quantify the absolute abundance of each unique TCRbeta CDR3 rearrangement, sequence reads were collapsed and filtered. For each sample, productive Simpson clonality was calculated as the square root of Simpson's diversity index across productive rearrangements. In its TCRdb copy, this immuneACCESS table keeps in-frame sequences only and misses some clones. Where compared with another copy, unresolved V genes explain less than half of these, and the others have no known cause. V and J calls and clone size are those listed in that table; D and trimming were worked out from the DNA. In this sample the table shows about 75,000 clones, almost 90% of which occur a single time. Approximately 2.5% of the sample comes from the top ten.

The origin of this receptor is a human donor in a cohort sampled during active COVID-19. The sequenced sample was peripheral blood. The V and J genes are TRBV7-2 and TRBJ2-1, with 10 bases matching TRBD2. The DNA reads TGTGCCAGCAGCTTAGTAGGACTAGCGGCCACCTACAATGAGCAGTTCTTC. Translated, it reads CASSLVGLAATYNEQFF.